This TCR beta chain was profiled in a study of control samples from healthy donors and cancer patients. Data came from immunoSEQ multiplex PCR; TCRdb stores just in-frame clones and leaves some out. The table shows about 120,000 clones, with roughly 90% occurring only once. The germline CDR1 and CDR2 sequences are MRHNA and SNTAGT. The V segment lost 2 bases and the J segment 3 bases; nucleotides outside the gene matches: 3. The CDR3 sequence is 15 residues long. The receptor was isolated from a man younger than 35 in good health. V gene TRBV6-4 combines with J gene TRBJ2-3, with 9 bases lining up with TRBD2. Specimen: blood. As DNA, the CDR3 is TGTGCCAGCAGTGACGCGGGAGGGGGTACAGATACGCAGTATTTT. Protein sequence: CASSDAGGGTDTQYF.